The sequence of this T cell receptor (beta chain) was determined in a study of T-cell reconstitution after alpha-beta-depleted transplantation in children. Study-wide points: Reportedly, roughly two months post-transplant, alpha-beta T cells arose from several hundred expanded graft clones. At the one-year point after transplant, T-cell counts and TCRbeta diversity were found to come mostly from T cells that had been newly produced. For some patients, TCRbeta diversity was high at day 60 because of recipient T cells and thymic progenitors that survived.

Researchers prepared the TCRbeta library using unique molecular identifiers, the study reports. From the PCR reads, TCRdb called clonotypes with MiXCR, one entry per CDR3 protein. The sample records fewer than 150,000 distinct CDR3 sequences, approximately 8.7% being singletons. There are a few counts of this clonotype. Its antigen is unknown. This material consisted of PBMCs, mostly from graft donor cells, taken 180 days after TCRalphabeta/CD19-depleted stem cell transplant. The sequence was obtained from a girl less than two years old who had a stem cell transplant for combined immunodeficiency, so the T cells may come from the graft donor.

The CDR3 nucleotides are TGTGCCAGCAGCTTGTCTTTCGGGACACCGGGCTACAATGAGCAGTTCTTC. Residues: CASSLSFGTPGYNEQFF. J is TRBJ2-1 and V is TRBV5-6; D may be TRBD1 (6 bases). Germline assignment: CDR1 SGHDT and CDR2 YYEEEE. Deletions cut 1 base from V and 3 bases from J, with 17 bases between. This CDR3 region has 17 residues.